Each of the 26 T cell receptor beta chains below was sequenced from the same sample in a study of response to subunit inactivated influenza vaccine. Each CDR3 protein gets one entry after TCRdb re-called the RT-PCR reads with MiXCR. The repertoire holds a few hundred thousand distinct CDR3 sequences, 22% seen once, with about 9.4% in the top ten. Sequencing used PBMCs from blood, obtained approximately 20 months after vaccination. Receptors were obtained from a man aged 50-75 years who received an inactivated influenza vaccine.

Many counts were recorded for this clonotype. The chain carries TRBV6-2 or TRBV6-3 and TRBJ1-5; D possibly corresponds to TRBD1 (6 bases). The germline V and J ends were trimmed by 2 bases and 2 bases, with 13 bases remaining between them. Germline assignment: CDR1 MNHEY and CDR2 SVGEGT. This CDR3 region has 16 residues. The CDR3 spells CASSYHRERRNQPQHF. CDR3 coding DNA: TGTGCCAGCAGTTACCACAGGGAGAGGCGCAATCAGCCCCAGCATTTT.

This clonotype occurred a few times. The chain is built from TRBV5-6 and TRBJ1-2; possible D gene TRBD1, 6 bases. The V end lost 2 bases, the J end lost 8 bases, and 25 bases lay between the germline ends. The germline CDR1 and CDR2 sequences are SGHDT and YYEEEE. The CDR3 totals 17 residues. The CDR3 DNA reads TGTGCCAGCAGCTTAGGTTCGGGGTACAGGGACTATGAGGGCTACACCTTC. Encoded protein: CASSLGSGYRDYEGYTF. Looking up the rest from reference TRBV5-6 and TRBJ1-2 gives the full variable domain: DAGVTQSPTHLIKTRGQQVTLRCSPKSGHDTVSWYQQALGQGPQFIFQYYEEEERQRGNFPDRFSGHQFPNYSSELNVNALLLGDSALYLCASSLGSGYRDYEGYTFGSGTRLTVV.

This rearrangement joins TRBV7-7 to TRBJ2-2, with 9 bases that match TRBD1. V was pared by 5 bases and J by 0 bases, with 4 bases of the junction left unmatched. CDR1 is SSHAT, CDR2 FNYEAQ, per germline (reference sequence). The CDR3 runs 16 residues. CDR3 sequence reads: CASSRTGVTNTGELFF. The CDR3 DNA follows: TGTGCCAGCAGCCGGACAGGGGTTACGAACACCGGGGAGCTGTTTTTT.

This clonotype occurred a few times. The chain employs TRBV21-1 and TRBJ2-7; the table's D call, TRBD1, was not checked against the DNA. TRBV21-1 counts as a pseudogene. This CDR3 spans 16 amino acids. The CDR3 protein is CASSSTLPGHLYEQYF. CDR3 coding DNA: TGTGCCAGCAGCTCGACTCTACCGGGACATTTGTACGAGCAGTACTTC.

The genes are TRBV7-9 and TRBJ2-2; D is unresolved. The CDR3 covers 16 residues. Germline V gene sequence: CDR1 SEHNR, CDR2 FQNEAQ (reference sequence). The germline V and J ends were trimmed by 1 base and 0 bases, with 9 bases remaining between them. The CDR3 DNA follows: TGTGCCAGCAGCTTAGTATACACAACGAACACCGGGGAGCTGTTTTTT. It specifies CASSLVYTTNTGELFF.

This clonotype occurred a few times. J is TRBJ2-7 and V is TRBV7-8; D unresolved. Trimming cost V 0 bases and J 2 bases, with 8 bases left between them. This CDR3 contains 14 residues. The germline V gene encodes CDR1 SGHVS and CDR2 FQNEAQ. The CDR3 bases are TGTGCCAGCAGCTTAGCGCTTACAGCCTACGAGCAGTACTTC. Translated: CASSLALTAYEQYF.

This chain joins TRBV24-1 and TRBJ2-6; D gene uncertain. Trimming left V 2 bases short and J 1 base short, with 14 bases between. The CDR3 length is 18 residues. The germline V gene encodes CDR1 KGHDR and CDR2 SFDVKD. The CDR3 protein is CATSDSPGRRSGANVLTF. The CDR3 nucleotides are TGTGCCACCAGTGATTCCCCGGGTCGTCGGTCTGGGGCCAACGTCCTGACTTTC.

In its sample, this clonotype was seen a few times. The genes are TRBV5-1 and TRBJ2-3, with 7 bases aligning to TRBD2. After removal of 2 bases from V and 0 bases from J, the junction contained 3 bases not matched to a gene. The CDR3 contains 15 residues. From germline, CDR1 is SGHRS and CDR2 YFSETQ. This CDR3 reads CASSFAGLSTDTQYF. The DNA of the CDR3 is TGCGCCAGCAGCTTCGCGGGACTAAGCACAGATACGCAGTATTTT.

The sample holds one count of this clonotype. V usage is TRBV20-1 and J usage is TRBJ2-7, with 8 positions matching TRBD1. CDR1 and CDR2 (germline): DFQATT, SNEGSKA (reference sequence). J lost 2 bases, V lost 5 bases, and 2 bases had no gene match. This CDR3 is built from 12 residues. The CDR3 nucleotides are TGCAGTGCTGGGACAGGTACCTACGAGCAGTACTTC. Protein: CSAGTGTYEQYF.

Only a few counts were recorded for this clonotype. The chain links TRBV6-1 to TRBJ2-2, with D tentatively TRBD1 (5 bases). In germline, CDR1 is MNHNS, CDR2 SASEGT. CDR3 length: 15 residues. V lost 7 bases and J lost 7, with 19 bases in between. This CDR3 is CASTQQARLGGELFF. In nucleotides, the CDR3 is TGTGCCAGCACCCAACAGGCCCGGTTGGGCGGGGAGCTGTTTTTT.

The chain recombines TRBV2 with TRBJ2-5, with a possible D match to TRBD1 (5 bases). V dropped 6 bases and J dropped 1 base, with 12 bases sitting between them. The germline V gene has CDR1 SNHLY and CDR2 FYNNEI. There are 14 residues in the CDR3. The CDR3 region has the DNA TGTGCCAGCAGACCCAGACAGTTCCAAGAGACCCAGTACTTC. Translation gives CASRPRQFQETQYF.

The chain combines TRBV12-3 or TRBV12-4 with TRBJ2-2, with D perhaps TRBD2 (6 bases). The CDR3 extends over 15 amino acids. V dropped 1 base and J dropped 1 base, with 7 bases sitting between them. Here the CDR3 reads CASSLGGMNTGELFF. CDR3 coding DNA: TGTGCCAGCAGTTTAGGCGGGATGAACACCGGGGAGCTGTTTTTT.

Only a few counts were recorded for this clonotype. This CDR3 reads CASSQALAGNEQFF. As DNA, the CDR3 is TGCGCCAGCAGCCAAGCCCTCGCCGGCAATGAGCAGTTCTTC. This rearrangement joins TRBV4-3 to TRBJ2-1; D ambiguous. Trimming removed 1 base at V and 6 bases at J, with 10 bases between. CDR3 length: 14 residues. Germline values: CDR1 LGHNA, CDR2 YSLEER.

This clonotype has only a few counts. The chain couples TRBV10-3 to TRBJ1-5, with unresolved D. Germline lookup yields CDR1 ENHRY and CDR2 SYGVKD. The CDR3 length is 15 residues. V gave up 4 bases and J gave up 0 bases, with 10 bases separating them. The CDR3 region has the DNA TGTGCCATCAGTGGGAGTCAGTATAGCAATCAGCCCCAGCATTTT. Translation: CAISGSQYSNQPQHF.

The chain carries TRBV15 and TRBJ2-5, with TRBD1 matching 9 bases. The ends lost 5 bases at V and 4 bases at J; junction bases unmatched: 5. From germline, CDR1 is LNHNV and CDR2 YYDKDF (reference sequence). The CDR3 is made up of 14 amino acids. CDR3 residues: CATSSGTGRETQYF. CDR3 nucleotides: TGTGCCACCAGCTCGGGGACAGGGAGAGAGACCCAGTACTTC.

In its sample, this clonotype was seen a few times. CDR3 DNA: TGTGCCAGCAGCTCCCCGGGGGCGGACTCTGGAAACACCATATATTTT. Protein: CASSSPGADSGNTIYF. The chain recombines TRBV7-2 with TRBJ1-3; a possible D gene is TRBD1 (6 bases). Germline CDR1 and CDR2: SGHTA and FQGNSA. This CDR3 comprises 16 residues. Trimming stripped 4 bases from V and 0 bases from J, with 13 bases between.

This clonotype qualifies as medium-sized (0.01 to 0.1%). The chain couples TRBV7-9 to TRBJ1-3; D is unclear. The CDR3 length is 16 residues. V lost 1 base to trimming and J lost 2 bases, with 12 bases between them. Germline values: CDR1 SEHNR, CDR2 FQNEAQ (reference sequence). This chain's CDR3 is CASSLGLGVTGNTIYF. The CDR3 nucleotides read TGTGCCAGCAGCTTAGGACTCGGAGTTACTGGAAACACCATATATTTT.

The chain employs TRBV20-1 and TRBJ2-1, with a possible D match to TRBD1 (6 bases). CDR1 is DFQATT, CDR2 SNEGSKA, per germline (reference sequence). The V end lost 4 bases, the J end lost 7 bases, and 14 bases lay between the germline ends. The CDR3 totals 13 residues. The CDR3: CSAIITGRNEQFF. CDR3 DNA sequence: TGCAGTGCTATAATTACAGGGCGGAATGAGCAGTTCTTC.

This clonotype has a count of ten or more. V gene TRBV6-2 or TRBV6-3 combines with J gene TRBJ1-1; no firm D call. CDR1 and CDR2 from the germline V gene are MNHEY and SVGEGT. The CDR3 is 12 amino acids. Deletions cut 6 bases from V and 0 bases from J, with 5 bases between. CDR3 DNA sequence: TGTGCCAGCAGCTTGTTGAACACTGAAGCTTTCTTT. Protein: CASSLLNTEAFF.

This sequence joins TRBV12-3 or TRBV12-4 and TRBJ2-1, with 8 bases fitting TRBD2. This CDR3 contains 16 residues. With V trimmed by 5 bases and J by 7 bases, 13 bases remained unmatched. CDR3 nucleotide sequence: TGTGCCAGCAGTCGAGCTCGACTAGCGTGGGGTAATGAGCAGTTCTTC. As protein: CASSRARLAWGNEQFF.

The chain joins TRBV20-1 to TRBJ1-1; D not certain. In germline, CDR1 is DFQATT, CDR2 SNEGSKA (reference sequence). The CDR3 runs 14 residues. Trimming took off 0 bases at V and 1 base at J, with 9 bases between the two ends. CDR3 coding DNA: TGCAGTGCTAGAGAGGCAGGAGGGAACACTGAAGCTTTCTTT. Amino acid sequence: CSAREAGGNTEAFF.

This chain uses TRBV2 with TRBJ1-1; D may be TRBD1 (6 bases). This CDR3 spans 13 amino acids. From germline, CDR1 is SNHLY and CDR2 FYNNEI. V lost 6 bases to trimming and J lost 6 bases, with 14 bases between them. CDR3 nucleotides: TGTGCCAGCAGACAGGGTTTGTTCTCTGAAGCTTTCTTT. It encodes CASRQGLFSEAFF. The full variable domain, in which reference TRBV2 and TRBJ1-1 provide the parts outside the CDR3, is EPEVTQTPSHQVTQMGQEVILRCVPISNHLYFYWYRQILGQKVEFLVSFYNNEISEKSEIFDDQFSVERPDGSNFTLKIRSTKLEDSAMYFCASRQGLFSEAFFGQGTRLTVV.

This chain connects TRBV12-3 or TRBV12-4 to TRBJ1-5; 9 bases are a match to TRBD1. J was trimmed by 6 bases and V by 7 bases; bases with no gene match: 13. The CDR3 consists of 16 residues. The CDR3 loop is CASTQEWTGVLQPQHF. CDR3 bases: TGTGCCAGCACCCAGGAATGGACAGGGGTGCTTCAGCCCCAGCATTTT.

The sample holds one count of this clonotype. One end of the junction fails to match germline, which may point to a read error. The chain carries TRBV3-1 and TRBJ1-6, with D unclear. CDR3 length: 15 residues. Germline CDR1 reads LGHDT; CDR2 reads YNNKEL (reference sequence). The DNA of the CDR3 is TGTGCCTGCAGCCAGCAGCGAAGTGGGAATTCACCCCTCCACTTT. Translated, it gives CACSQQRSGNSPLHF.

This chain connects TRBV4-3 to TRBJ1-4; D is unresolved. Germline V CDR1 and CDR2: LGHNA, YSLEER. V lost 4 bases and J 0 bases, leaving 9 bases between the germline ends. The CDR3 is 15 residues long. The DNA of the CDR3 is TGCGCCAGCAGCCGCTACGGAGCAACTAATGAAAAACTGTTTTTT. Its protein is CASSRYGATNEKLFF.

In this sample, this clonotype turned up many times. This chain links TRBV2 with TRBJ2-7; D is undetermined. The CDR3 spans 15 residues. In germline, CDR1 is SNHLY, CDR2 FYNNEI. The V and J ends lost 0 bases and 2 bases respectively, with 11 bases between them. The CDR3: CASSEAQPLAYEQYF. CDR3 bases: TGTGCCAGCAGTGAAGCACAGCCGCTCGCCTACGAGCAGTACTTC.